The source of this T cell receptor (beta chain) is a study of T cells in women clearing cervical HPV infection. For the study at large: Blood came at first lesion visit for cases, post-clearance for controls.

Germline CDR1 is DFQATT and CDR2 is SNEGSKA (reference sequence). Trimming removed 2 bases from V and 4 bases from J; junction bases left unmatched: 5. The CDR3 has 15 residues. Of note for this clone: Antigen: not known. The read stops 3 residues short of the end of the CDR3; the missing end is completed from the germline J gene.

Study-wide points: TRBV6-7 abundance was lower in cases than controls (around 0.11% versus 0.16%). Effector/memory and HPV-specific T cells were not isolated, and association timing is unknown.

TCR beta CDR3 amplified by multiplex PCR from roughly 1,300 ng genomic DNA. Clones were read by immunoSEQ multiplex PCR, and TCRdb kept only the in-frame ones, dropping some. The sample's table shows 25,000 to 35,000 clones. The J gene is TRBJ1-3, the V gene TRBV20-1; TRBD1 aligns across 10 bases. The TCR comes from a woman between 18 and 70 years old with a cervical HPV16 infection that either progressed to CIN3+ or cleared (not recorded which). The sequenced material came from blood buffy coat. CDR3 protein: CSARLGTGAGNTIYF. CDR3 bases read: TGCAGTGCTAGATTGGGGACAGGGGCCGGAAACACC.